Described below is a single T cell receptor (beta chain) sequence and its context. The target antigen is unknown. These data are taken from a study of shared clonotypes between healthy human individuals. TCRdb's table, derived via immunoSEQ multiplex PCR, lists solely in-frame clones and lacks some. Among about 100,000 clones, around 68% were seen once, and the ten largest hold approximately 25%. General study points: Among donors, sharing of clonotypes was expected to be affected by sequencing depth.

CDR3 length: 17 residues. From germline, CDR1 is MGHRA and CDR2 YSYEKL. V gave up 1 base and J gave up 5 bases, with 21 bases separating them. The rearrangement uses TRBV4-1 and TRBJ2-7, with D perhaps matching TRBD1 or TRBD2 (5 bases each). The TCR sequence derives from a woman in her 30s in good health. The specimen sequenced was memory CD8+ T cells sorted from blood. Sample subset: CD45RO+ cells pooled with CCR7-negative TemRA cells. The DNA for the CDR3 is TGCGCCAGCAGCCAAGTTCGAGCCGTCGGCAGGGACCACGAGCAGTACTTC. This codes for CASSQVRAVGRDHEQYF.